Listed below are T cell receptor beta chains from one sample, sequenced in a study of shared clonotypes between healthy human individuals. TCRdb keeps only in-frame clones here, not all; method: immunoSEQ multiplex PCR. Here the sample spans 550,000 to 850,000 clones, approximately 79% being singletons. What was sequenced was memory CD4+ T cells sorted from blood. The receptors were gathered from a woman aged 25 to 39 in good health. CDR3s leave out the opening cysteine and the closing phenylalanine or tryptophan. The D gene is left open where the match is weak.

V: TRBV18
D: .
CDR3: ASSPPWDSAGYT

V: TRBV11-2
D: TRBD2
CDR3: ASSPLRASGPGSYEQY

V: TRBV6-1
D: TRBD1
CDR3: ASSVEQGDQPQH

V: TRBV28
D: .
CDR3: ASSLQGEKLF

V: TRBV11-1
D: .
CDR3: ASSSTPPGQY

V: TRBV27
D: .
CDR3: ASSLTFSGPSTDTQY

V: TRBV13
D: .
CDR3: ASSLEIAGWKTQY

V: TRBV28
D: .
CDR3: ASRDLGDEQY

V: TRBV5-1
D: TRBD2
CDR3: ASALGTSESTDTQY

V: TRBV9
D: .
CDR3: ASSVVPTSYEQY

V: TRBV7-3
D: .
CDR3: ASKPDTGELF

V: TRBV29-1
D: .
CDR3: SVVLGNTEAF

V: TRBV27
D: TRBD1
CDR3: ASSLETGTVSYEQY

V: TRBV10-3
D: TRBD2
CDR3: AISDPGGTYNEQF

V: TRBV7-9
D: .
CDR3: ASSLGQRYTDTQY

V: TRBV6-1
D: .
CDR3: ASSVLEETQY

V: TRBV30
D: TRBD1
CDR3: AWSRDSHSNQPQH

V: TRBV27
D: .
CDR3: ASSPRTVDQPQH

V: TRBV6-5
D: .
CDR3: ASSYYPKVGTEAF

V: TRBV28
D: .
CDR3: ASSFLDSQETQY

V: TRBV28
D: .
CDR3: ASKSQGHEQY

V: TRBV19
D: .
CDR3: ASTRTTYNEQF

V: TRBV2
D: .
CDR3: ASNRVDEQY

V: TRBV5-3
D: TRBD1
CDR3: ARSCTGQGFSSYEQY

V: TRBV5-1
D: TRBD2
CDR3: ASSLHSGAYEQY

V: TRBV18
D: .
CDR3: ASSPPPRETQY

V: TRBV5-1
D: .
CDR3: ASRGASVNNEQF

V: TRBV6-1
D: TRBD1
CDR3: ASRQGLLNQPQH

V: TRBV21-1
D: .
CDR3: ASSGTSGKPPPNTGELF

V: TRBV9
D: .
CDR3: ASSSDGYT

V: TRBV28
D: .
CDR3: ASRSRLKEGAKNIQY

V: TRBV19
D: TRBD2
CDR3: ASSSTSGVSYNEQF

V: TRBV18
D: .
CDR3: ASSPREMNTEAF

V: TRBV28
D: .
CDR3: ASSRGTNQPQH

V: TRBV27
D: .
CDR3: FLGARGYT

V: TRBV28
D: TRBD2
CDR3: ASSSASGVGSEQF

V: TRBV27
D: .
CDR3: ASRSPGTVGEQY

V: TRBV18
D: .
CDR3: ASSPLLNTEAF

V: TRBV5-1
D: .
CDR3: ASSSDGGNEQF

V: TRBV28
D: TRBD1
CDR3: ASSRIGDRGGQNIQY

V: TRBV2
D: .
CDR3: ASKKDLRASDTDTQY

V: TRBV28
D: .
CDR3: ASSPGGPYGYT

V: TRBV7-9
D: .
CDR3: ASSLGRQGLEQF

V: TRBV5-1
D: .
CDR3: ASSLSGTSTDTQY

V: TRBV25-1
D: .
CDR3: ASSPDKGQSGQY

V: TRBV5-1
D: TRBD1
CDR3: ASSLGGQSSYEQY

V: TRBV18
D: TRBD1
CDR3: ASSPLDRGLGYT

V: TRBV7-8
D: .
CDR3: ASSLWDGTNEKLF

V: TRBV11-2
D: TRBD1
CDR3: ASSFRQGGNTEAF

V: TRBV6-6
D: TRBD1
CDR3: ASSYVSQGALEQY

V: TRBV5-4
D: .
CDR3: ASSLDQGGSGNTIY

V: TRBV2
D: .
CDR3: ASIPGELNTEAF

V: TRBV7-2
D: .
CDR3: ASSPNGRADQPQH

V: TRBV6-5
D: .
CDR3: ASSSVGLVLEQY